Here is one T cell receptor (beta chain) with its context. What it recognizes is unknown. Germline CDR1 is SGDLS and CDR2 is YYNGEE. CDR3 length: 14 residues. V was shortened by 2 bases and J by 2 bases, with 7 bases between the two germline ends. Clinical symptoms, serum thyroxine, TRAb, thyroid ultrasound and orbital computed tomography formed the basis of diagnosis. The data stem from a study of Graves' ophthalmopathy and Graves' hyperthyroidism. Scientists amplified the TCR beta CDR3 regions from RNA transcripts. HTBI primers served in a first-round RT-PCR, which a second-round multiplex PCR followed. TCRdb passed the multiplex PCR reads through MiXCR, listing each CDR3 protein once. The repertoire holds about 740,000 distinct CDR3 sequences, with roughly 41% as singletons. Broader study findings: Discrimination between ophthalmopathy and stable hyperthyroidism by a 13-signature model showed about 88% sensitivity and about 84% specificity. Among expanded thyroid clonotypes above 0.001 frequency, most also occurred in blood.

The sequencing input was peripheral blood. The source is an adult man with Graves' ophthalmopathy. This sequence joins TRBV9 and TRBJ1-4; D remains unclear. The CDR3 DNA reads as TGTGCCAGCAGCGTCGGCCAGACTAATGAAAAACTGTTTTTT. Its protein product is CASSVGQTNEKLFF.